The 13 T cell receptor beta chains reported below all come from one sample, sequenced in a study of blood T cell repertoires in COVID-19. Clones were read by immunoSEQ multiplex PCR, and TCRdb kept only the in-frame ones, dropping some. The table lists fewer than 350,000 clones, 85% of them singletons. Sequenced material: PBMCs or T cells enriched from blood (not recorded which). These receptors were taken from a woman in her thirties who had been exposed to COVID-19.

The genes are TRBV28 and TRBJ1-4, with 11 bases matching TRBD1. CDR3 length: 16 residues. The J segment lost 11 bases and the V segment lost 4 bases, leaving 12 bases of the junction unmatched. Germline lookup yields CDR1 MDHEN and CDR2 SYDVKM. CDR3 sequence: CASSSLGQGANFKLFF. The CDR3 coding sequence is TGTGCCAGCAGTTCTTTAGGACAGGGGGCTAATTTTAAACTGTTTTTT.

The chain carries TRBV7-9 and TRBJ2-3; D remains ambiguous. With 5 bases removed from V and 2 bases from J, the gap between germline ends came to 8 bases. Germline CDR1 reads SEHNR; CDR2 reads FQNEAQ (reference sequence). This CDR3 is built from 13 residues. CDR3 bases: TGTGCCAGCAGCCGCGGTTTCACAGATACGCAGTATTTT. It is translated as CASSRGFTDTQYF.

The chain joins TRBV2 to TRBJ2-1, with D unresolved. In germline, CDR1 is SNHLY, CDR2 FYNNEI. CDR3 length: 10 amino acids. V was cut by 8 bases and J by 5 bases, with 4 bases left in between. The CDR3 is CASGDNEQFF. The CDR3 nucleotides read TGTGCCAGCGGAGACAATGAGCAGTTCTTC.

J is TRBJ1-5 and V is TRBV5-1; D remains ambiguous. The CDR3 spans 17 residues. The V and J ends lost 6 bases and 0 bases respectively, with 19 bases between them. Germline V lookup: CDR1 SGHRS, CDR2 YFSETQ. In DNA, the CDR3 is TGCGCCAGCATCTTCAGACTCCGCGAAAATAGCAATCAGCCCCAGCATTTT. This codes for CASIFRLRENSNQPQHF.

The V gene is TRBV5-1, the J gene TRBJ2-5; the match to TRBD1 covers 7 bases. From germline, CDR1 is SGHRS and CDR2 YFSETQ. The CDR3 consists of 14 residues. J lost 5 bases, V lost 2 bases, and 6 bases had no gene match. CDR3 amino acids: CASSLGQDRETQYF. The CDR3, as DNA: TGCGCCAGCAGCTTAGGACAGGACCGGGAGACCCAGTACTTC.

This clone came up a few times. The genes are TRBV2 and TRBJ1-2; 7 bases match TRBD1. Germline V gene data show CDR1 as SNHLY and CDR2 as FYNNEI. There are 15 residues in the CDR3. Trimming cost V 6 bases and J 4 bases; bases outside gene matches: 11. CDR3 nucleotides: TGTGCCAGCAGGACAGGGAAGGTGAAAGTCTATGGCTACACCTTC. Translated: CASRTGKVKVYGYTF.

V gene TRBV27 combines with J gene TRBJ1-6, with 10 bases fitting TRBD1. From germline, CDR1 is MNHEY and CDR2 SMNVEV (reference sequence). The CDR3 is 13 amino acids. The V segment lost 9 bases and the J segment 7 bases; nucleotides outside the gene matches: 3. The CDR3 bases are TGTGCCAGTATGGGACAGGGGAATTCACCCCTCCACTTT. As protein: CASMGQGNSPLHF.

Only one count was recorded for this clone. This chain links TRBV6-5 with TRBJ2-1; 8 bases line up with TRBD1. CDR1 is MNHEY and CDR2 is SVGAGI in the germline V gene. The CDR3 is made up of 12 amino acids. V shed 6 bases, J shed 7 bases, and the junction held 2 bases outside the gene matches. Here the CDR3 reads CASRRQGNEQFF. DNA for the CDR3: TGTGCCAGCAGGAGACAGGGGAATGAGCAGTTCTTC.

The chain couples TRBV5-1 to TRBJ1-1; 9 nucleotides align to TRBD1. Trimming at V came to 4 bases and at J to 10 bases, leaving 5 bases not matched to a gene. CDR1 is SGHRS and CDR2 is YFSETQ in the germline V gene. CDR3 length: 12 residues. Written as DNA, the CDR3 is TGCGCCAGCAGCGCGGACAGGGGAAGAGCTTTCTTT. Amino acid sequence: CASSADRGRAFF.

This chain links TRBV6-2 or TRBV6-3 with TRBJ1-1; possible D gene TRBD1, 6 bases. Trimming shortened V by 2 bases and J by 7 bases, and 8 bases separated the two germline ends. Germline CDR1 reads MNHEY; CDR2 reads SVGEGT. The CDR3 is made up of 12 amino acids. The CDR3 protein is CASSYQGSEAFF. DNA for the CDR3: TGTGCCAGCAGTTACCAGGGGAGTGAAGCTTTCTTT.

This rearrangement joins TRBV7-2 to TRBJ1-1; tentatively, D is TRBD1 (6 bases). The V gene lost 1 base and the J gene lost 2 bases, with 14 bases spanning the gap. Germline CDR1 SGHTA, CDR2 FQGNSA. The CDR3 loop spans 16 amino acids. The DNA of the CDR3 is TGTGCCAGCAGCTTAGGGGCGACAGGAAGAAACACTGAAGCTTTCTTT. Amino acids: CASSLGATGRNTEAFF. Variable domain in full (rest from reference TRBV7-2 and TRBJ1-1): GAGVSQSPSNKVTEKGKDVELRCDPISGHTALYWYRQSLGQGLEFLIYFQGNSAPDKSGLPSDRFSAERTGGSVSTLTIQRTQQEDSAVYLCASSLGATGRNTEAFFGQGTRLTVV.

Turning to this clone: Other DNA sequences in the sample encode the same CDR3. This chain joins TRBV6-5 and TRBJ1-1, with TRBD1 identical over 9 bases. In germline, CDR1 is MNHEY, CDR2 SVGAGI. J gave up 1 base and V 0 bases, and 0 bases lay outside the gene matches. This CDR3 contains 15 residues. For the CDR3, the DNA is TGTGCCAGCAGTTACTCGGACAGGGGGAACACTGAAGCTTTCTTT. It codes for CASSYSDRGNTEAFF.

About this clone itself: Other DNA sequences within the sample encode an identical CDR3. This sequence joins TRBV30 and TRBJ2-3; 7 bases align to TRBD1. The CDR3 loop spans 14 amino acids. Germline CDR1 and CDR2: GTSNPN and SVGIG (reference sequence). Trimming cost V 0 bases and J 4 bases; bases outside gene matches: 4. The CDR3 DNA is TGTGCCTGGAGTGTATACAGGGGTGCAGATACGCAGTATTTT. Its translation is CAWSVYRGADTQYF.